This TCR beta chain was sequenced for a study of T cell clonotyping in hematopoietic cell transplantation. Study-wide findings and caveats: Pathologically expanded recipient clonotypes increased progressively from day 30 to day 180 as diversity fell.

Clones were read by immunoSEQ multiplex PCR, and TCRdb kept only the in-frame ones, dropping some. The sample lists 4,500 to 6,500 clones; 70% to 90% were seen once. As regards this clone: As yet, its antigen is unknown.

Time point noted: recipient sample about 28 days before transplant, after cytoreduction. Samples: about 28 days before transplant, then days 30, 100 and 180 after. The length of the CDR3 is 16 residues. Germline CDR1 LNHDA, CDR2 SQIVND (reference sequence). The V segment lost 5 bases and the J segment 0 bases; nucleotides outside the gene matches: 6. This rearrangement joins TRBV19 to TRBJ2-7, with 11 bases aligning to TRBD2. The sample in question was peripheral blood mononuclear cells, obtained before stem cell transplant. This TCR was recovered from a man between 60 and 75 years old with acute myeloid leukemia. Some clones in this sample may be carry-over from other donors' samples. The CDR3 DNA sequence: TGTGCCAGTAGTCTGACTAGCGGGGTTGTCTCCTACGAGCAGTACTTC. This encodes CASSLTSGVVSYEQYF.